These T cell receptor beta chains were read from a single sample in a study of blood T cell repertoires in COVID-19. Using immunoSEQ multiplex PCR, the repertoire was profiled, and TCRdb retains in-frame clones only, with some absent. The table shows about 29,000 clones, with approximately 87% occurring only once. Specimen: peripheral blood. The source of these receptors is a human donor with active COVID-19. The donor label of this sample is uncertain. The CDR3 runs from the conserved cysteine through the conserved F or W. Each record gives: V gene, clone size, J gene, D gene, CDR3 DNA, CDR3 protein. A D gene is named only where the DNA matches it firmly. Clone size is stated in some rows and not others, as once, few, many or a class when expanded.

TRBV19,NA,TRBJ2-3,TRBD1,TGTGCCAGTGGACAGGGGGCGCTAAGCACAGATACGCAGTATTTT,CASGQGALSTDTQYF
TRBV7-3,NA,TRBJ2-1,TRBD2,TGTGCCAGCAGCCCCCGACTAGCGGAGACCTACAATGAGCAGTTCTTC,CASSPRLAETYNEQFF
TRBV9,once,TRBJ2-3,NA,TGTGCCAGCAGCTACTTCGACGCAGCGGATACGCAGTATTTT,CASSYFDAADTQYF
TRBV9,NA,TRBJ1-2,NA,TGTGCCAGCAGAGGAATCACAGGGTTTGGAGCGGATGGCTACACCTTC,CASRGITGFGADGYTF
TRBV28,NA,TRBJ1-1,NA,TGTGCCAGCGGGAGCCTTATGATCAACACTGAAGCTTTCTTT,CASGSLMINTEAFF
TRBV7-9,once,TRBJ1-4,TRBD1,TGTGCCAGCAGCTTATCATCAGGGGGGGAAAAACTGTTTTTT,CASSLSSGGEKLFF
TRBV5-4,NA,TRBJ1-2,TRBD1,TGTGCCAGCAGCTTGGGACAGGGGGTCTATGGCTACACCTTC,CASSLGQGVYGYTF
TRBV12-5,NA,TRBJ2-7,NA,TGTGCTAGTGGTCGTCTATCCTACGAGCAGTACTTC,CASGRLSYEQYF
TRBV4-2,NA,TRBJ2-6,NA,TGTGCCAGCAGCCAAGAACGCAGCGTGGGTCTGGCCAACGTCCTGACTTTC,CASSQERSVGLANVLTF
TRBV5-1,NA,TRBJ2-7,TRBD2,TGCGCCAGCAGCTCCTCGGGGACTACTAGCGACGAGCAGTACTTC,CASSSSGTTSDEQYF
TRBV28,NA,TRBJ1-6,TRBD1,TGTGCCAGCAGGGGAGACAGGGGAGATTCACCCCTCCACTTT,CASRGDRGDSPLHF
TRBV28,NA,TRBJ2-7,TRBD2,TGTGCCAGCACTTCCGGGACTAGCGGTGTACGTGGGCAGTACTTC,CASTSGTSGVRGQYF
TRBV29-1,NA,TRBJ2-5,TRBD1,TGCAGCGACCGGCCAGGGGGTGAGACCCAGTACTTC,CSDRPGGETQYF
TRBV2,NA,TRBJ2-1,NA,TGTGCCAGCAGCTTGGGACTTAACAATGAGCAGTTCTTC,CASSLGLNNEQFF
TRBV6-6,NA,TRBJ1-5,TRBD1,TGTGCCAGCTCCGACATTCGGGACAGCTCACAGCCCCAGCATTTT,CASSDIRDSSQPQHF
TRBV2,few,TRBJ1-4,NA,TGTGCCAGCAGCACAGGGACGCCCGCAACTAATGAAAAACTGTTTTTT,CASSTGTPATNEKLFF
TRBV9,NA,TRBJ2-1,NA,TGTGCCAGCAGCCGTGACAATGAGCAGTTCTTC,CASSRDNEQFF
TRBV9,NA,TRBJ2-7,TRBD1,TGTGCCAGCAGCGGCGGGACAGGGGTCTACGAGCAGTACTTC,CASSGGTGVYEQYF
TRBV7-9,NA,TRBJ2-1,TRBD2,TGTGCCAGCAGCGCTTTACTAGCGGGAAGCTCCTACAATGAGCAGTTCTTC,CASSALLAGSSYNEQFF
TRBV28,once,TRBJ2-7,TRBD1,TGTGCCAGCAGTCCAGCCCCAAACAGGGGGCCCCCCTACGAGCAGTACTTC,CASSPAPNRGPPYEQYF
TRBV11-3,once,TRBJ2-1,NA,TGTGCCAGCAGCTTAATCAGCTACAATGAGCAGTTCTTC,CASSLISYNEQFF
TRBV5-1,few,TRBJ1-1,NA,TGCGCCAGCAGCTTAGCGGGGGCGCATGGCACTGAAGCTTTCTTT,CASSLAGAHGTEAFF
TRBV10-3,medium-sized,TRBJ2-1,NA,TGTGCCATTATCTTCTCTAGCCTGTACAATGAGCAGTTCTTC,CAIIFSSLYNEQFF
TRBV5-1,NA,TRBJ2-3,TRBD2,TGCGCCAGCAGCTTGGACCCAGCGGGGGTCACAGATACGCAGTATTTT,CASSLDPAGVTDTQYF
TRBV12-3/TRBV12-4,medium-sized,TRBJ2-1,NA,TGTGCCAGCAGTTTGTCGCTACAGAATGAGCAGTTCTTC,CASSLSLQNEQFF
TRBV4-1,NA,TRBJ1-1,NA,TGCGCCAGCAGTCTACAGTTGATGAACACTGAAGCTTTCTTT,CASSLQLMNTEAFF